This TCR beta chain was identified in a study of CD8 T cells in Susac syndrome. TCR beta sequences were obtained from blood CD8+ and CD4+ T cells. Random hexamers were used to reverse transcribe the RNA input (about 0.5 to 1 ug). One entry per CDR3 protein results from TCRdb running MiXCR on the immunoSEQ multiplex PCR reads. Here the sample spans tens of thousands of distinct CDR3 sequences, about 95% being singletons. Trimming at V came to 0 bases and at J to 10 bases, leaving 9 bases not matched to a gene. The germline CDR1 and CDR2 sequences are MNHEY and SVGEGT. CDR3 size: 15 residues. The V call is TRBV6-2 or TRBV6-3, the J call TRBJ2-1, with TRBD1 matching 7 bases. The TCR was taken from a human donor with Susac syndrome. Material: CD8+ T cells from PBMCs. CDR3 DNA sequence: TGTGCCAGCAGTTACTCACCCTCGCAACAGGGGGAGCAGTTCTTC. Amino acid sequence: CASSYSPSQQGEQFF.